This passage covers 15 T cell receptor beta chains from one sample sequenced in a study of glioma-infiltrating T cells. Amplification of TCR alpha and beta CDR3 regions from RNA used iRepertoire nested multiplex PCR. MiXCR, run by TCRdb on the multiplex PCR reads, gives a single entry per CDR3 protein. This repertoire shows 300,000 to 450,000 distinct CDR3 sequences, roughly two fifths found once; its top ten account for around 13%. The specimen was glioma tissue, nonneoplastic brain tissue, or PBMCs (not recorded which). These receptors were collected from a human donor with low-grade glioma or glioblastoma, undergoing nonglioma brain surgery, or in good health (not recorded which).

Many counts were recorded for this clonotype. The chain joins TRBV27 to TRBJ2-3; D gene ambiguous. V dropped 4 bases and J dropped 4 bases, with 9 bases sitting between them. The germline gives CDR1 MNHEY, CDR2 SMNVEV (reference sequence). The CDR3 is 13 residues long. CDR3 sequence (DNA): TGTGCCAGCAGTTCCCGGGCAGCAGATACGCAGTATTTT. Encoded protein: CASSSRAADTQYF.

This chain joins TRBV6-2 or TRBV6-3 and TRBJ2-7; 11 bases are shared with TRBD2. This CDR3 is 16 amino acids long. Germline CDR1 MNHEY, CDR2 SVGEGT. The trim removed 0 bases at V and 0 bases at J, leaving 1 base unmatched. CDR3 loop: CASSYSGTSGSYEQYF. CDR3 coding DNA: TGTGCCAGCAGTTACTCGGGGACTAGCGGCTCCTACGAGCAGTACTTC.

The chain is built from TRBV12-3 or TRBV12-4 and TRBJ1-2, with D unresolved. The CDR3 extends over 13 amino acids. V was shortened by 7 bases and J by 0 bases, with 9 bases between the two germline ends. CDR3 residues: CASTRHPNYGYTF. The CDR3 DNA reads as TGTGCCAGCACCCGTCACCCTAACTATGGCTACACCTTC.

A word on this clonotype: At one boundary the junction diverges from the germline segment, which might be a read error. The chain couples TRBV28 to TRBJ2-5; D is possibly TRBD1 or TRBD2 (7 bases each). The CDR3 loop spans 15 amino acids. The germline V gene has CDR1 MDHEN and CDR2 SYDVKM. Here the CDR3 reads CASSLGRGRGGTHYF. The CDR3 DNA reads as TGTGCCAGCAGTCTGGGGAGGGGGCGAGGTGGGACCCATTACTTC.

Regarding this clonotype: With a much larger clone just one base away, this may be a read error. This rearrangement joins TRBV27 to TRBJ2-7; D may be TRBD1 (5 bases). Germline loops: CDR1 MNHEY, CDR2 SMNVEV (reference sequence). The CDR3 consists of 11 residues. Trimming shortened V by 4 bases and J by 5 bases, and 6 bases separated the two germline ends. CDR3 region: CASSSRDEQYF. The CDR3 DNA follows: TGTGCCAGCAGTTCCAGGGACGAGCAGTACTTC.

About this clonotype: The germline gene is not matched at one end of the junction; a read error may be the cause. This chain joins TRBV19 and TRBJ1-5; possibly TRBD1 for D (5 bases). Germline V gene data show CDR1 as LNHDA and CDR2 as SQIVND (reference sequence). This CDR3 is built from 14 residues. CDR3 DNA sequence: TGTGCCAGTAGTATTTCGGAGGGGAGGCAGCCCCAGAATTTT. It codes for CASSISEGRQPQNF.

This clonotype has a handful of counts. This chain connects TRBV20-1 to TRBJ2-7, with no clear D. This CDR3 comprises 12 residues. Trimming took 1 base from V and 6 from J, leaving 10 bases between them. Germline CDR1 reads DFQATT; CDR2 reads SNEGSKA (reference sequence). CDR3: CSARVWQREQYF. The CDR3 coding sequence is TGCAGTGCTAGAGTTTGGCAGCGCGAGCAGTACTTC.

This clonotype was seen repeatedly, ten times or more. The rearrangement joins TRBV27 to TRBJ1-4, with a weak D call TRBD1 (6 bases). The germline gives CDR1 MNHEY, CDR2 SMNVEV (reference sequence). This CDR3 comprises 13 residues. V was cut by 8 bases and J by 2 bases, with 9 bases left in between. The CDR3 region is CASWGATNEKLFF. The DNA of the CDR3 is TGTGCCAGCTGGGGGGCGACTAATGAAAAACTGTTTTTT.

With regard to this clonotype: Since a much larger clone is just one base distant, this may be a read error. The chain combines TRBV28 with TRBJ2-1; D might be TRBD2 (5 bases). The V end lost 3 bases, the J end lost 9 bases, and 9 bases lay between the germline ends. Per the germline V gene, CDR1 is MDHEN and CDR2 is SYDVKM. The CDR3 is made up of 12 amino acids. CDR3 in amino acids: CASSFTRGEQFF. The CDR3 DNA follows: TGTGCCAGCAGTTTTACTCGGGGTGAGCAGTTCTTC. Supplemented by reference TRBV28 and TRBJ2-1, the full variable domain reads DVKVTQSSRYLVKRTGEKVFLECVQDMDHENMFWYRQDPGLGLRLIYFSYDVKMKEKGDIPEGYSVSREKKERFSLILESASTNQTSMYLCASSFTRGEQFFGPGTRLTVL.

This clonotype has a count of ten or more. The chain is built from TRBV28 and TRBJ2-3; D unclear. V lost 2 bases and J lost 1, with 7 bases in between. The CDR3 sequence is 14 residues long. The germline gives CDR1 MDHEN, CDR2 SYDVKM. The CDR3 loop reads CASSLPLGTDTQYF. CDR3 in DNA: TGTGCCAGCAGTTTACCATTGGGCACAGATACGCAGTATTTT.

A word on this clonotype: Being one base from a much bigger clone, this may be a read error. V gene TRBV7-2 combines with J gene TRBJ2-5; a possible D gene is TRBD1 (6 bases). Germline CDR1 reads SGHTA; CDR2 reads FQGNSA. The CDR3 loop spans 14 amino acids. CDR3 in amino acids: CATSRDRFQETQYF. Here the CDR3 DNA reads TGTGCCACCAGCCGCGACAGGTTCCAAGAGACCCAGTACTTC.

This clonotype has just a few counts. The chain joins TRBV28 to TRBJ2-1; D may be TRBD2 (6 bases). The CDR3 has 15 amino acids. The ends were cut back, 2 bases at V and 0 bases at J, with 8 bases in the middle. Per germline, CDR1 MDHEN and CDR2 SYDVKM. CDR3 bases: TGTGCCAGCAGTTTAAGGGAGGCCTCCTACAATGAGCAGTTCTTC. It encodes CASSLREASYNEQFF. The full variable domain, its missing parts supplied by reference TRBV28 and TRBJ2-1, is DVKVTQSSRYLVKRTGEKVFLECVQDMDHENMFWYRQDPGLGLRLIYFSYDVKMKEKGDIPEGYSVSREKKERFSLILESASTNQTSMYLCASSLREASYNEQFFGPGTRLTVL.

As concerns this clonotype: One end of the junction varies from germline; a read error may be responsible. This chain uses TRBV10-2 with TRBJ2-5; TRBD2 is a possible D gene (6 bases). Germline V gene data show CDR1 as WSHSY and CDR2 as SAAADI. This CDR3 spans 14 amino acids. CDR3 nucleotide sequence: TGCGCCAGCAGTGACCGGACCTTTCGGGGGACCCACTACTTC. As protein: CASSDRTFRGTHYF.

The chain couples TRBV7-3 to TRBJ2-3; TRBD2 matches at 9 bases. With 1 base clipped from V and 3 bases from J, the junction kept 5 bases outside the gene matches. This CDR3 comprises 16 residues. Germline loops: CDR1 SGHTA, CDR2 FQGTGA. CDR3 DNA sequence: TGTGCCAGCAGCTTAAAGATCGCGGGAGGGACAGATACGCAGTATTTT. Residues: CASSLKIAGGTDTQYF.

The chain joins TRBV5-5 to TRBJ2-3, with D perhaps TRBD1 (6 bases). CDR3 length: 16 amino acids. Germline CDR1 is SGHKS and CDR2 is YYEKEE (reference sequence). Trimming pared 4 bases from V and 4 bases from J, leaving 19 bases between. The CDR3 bases are TGTGCCAGCAGCCTTTTGATCGGACAGTACGCAGATACGCAGTATTTT. Translation gives CASSLLIGQYADTQYF.